This T cell receptor beta chain stems from a study of T-cell memory formation after mild COVID-19 (dated by TCRdb to the early 2020s). With respect to the entire study: Most TCR sequence clusters were specific to one of the two donors. In two donors, T-cell clones that expanded and contracted after mild COVID-19 were tracked by sequencing TCRalpha and TCRbeta repertoires over time. Two young, previously healthy adult volunteers, one female and one male, were included in the cohort. Overall results and qualifications from the work: The study included only a couple of mild cases, and larger cohorts that include severe cases with pre-infection samples were judged to be necessary. Contracting CD4+ clones were located mainly in the CM and EM memory subsets, whereas CD8+ clones were found to be enriched in EMRA. Some responding clones were detected in pre-infection memory, which suggested that pre-existing cross-reactive memory T cells had joined the SARS-CoV-2 response. Clones that contracted from day 15 to 85 showed balanced CD4/CD8 phenotypes, whereas a second wave of clones that expanded from day 15 to 37 leaned towards CD4+. SARS-CoV-2 specificity was not confirmed for the second-wave clones peaking on day 37.

Trimming removed 4 bases from V and 4 bases from J; the gene matches leave 12 bases unexplained. The CDR3 measures 16 amino acids from cysteine to phenylalanine. Kept here is only the CDR3 DNA, which spans 48 bases and is read in frame from base 1. As encoded in the germline V gene, CDR1 is SNHLY while CDR2 is FYNNEI. This clonotype was detected only a few times. Its recognized antigen is unknown. The record has no base qualities; no much larger clone is one base away. PBMCs were isolated by Ficoll-Paque density gradient centrifugation. Sequencing was carried out with an Illumina NovaSeq 6000. Using 5'RACE with constant-segment primers, TCRalpha and TCRbeta cDNA libraries were constructed, with sample barcodes and unique molecular identifiers added in the process. RNA was extracted from every sample with Trizol reagent. Amplification of the libraries took two PCR steps, and the second step added a second sample barcode plus Illumina TruSeq adapters. The libraries were sequenced on an Illumina NovaSeq using 2 x 150 bp paired-end reads. The paper's processing steps were these. The reads were demultiplexed and collapsed into UMI-guided consensus sequences using migec v1.2.7. With mixcr v2.1.11, UMI consensuses were aligned to TRA and TRB V and J templates and assembled into clonotypes. A clonotype was counted as expanded or contracted only if both edgeR and NoisET called the change significant, with noise models trained on biological replicates. For edgeR calls, the cutoffs were a false discovery rate-adjusted p below 0.01 and a log2 fold-change threshold of 1. As an exploratory analysis of dynamics, max-normalized trajectories of the 1000 most abundant clonotypes were examined by PCA with hierarchical clustering. Separately sequenced CD4+ and CD8+ repertoires were used to assign the CD4 or CD8 phenotype of responding clones. The public reads were reanalyzed by TCRdb: fastp trimming at Q25, MiXCR alignment, in-frame beta chains only. Each CDR3 protein gets just one entry, which takes the most common genes and DNA from the rows behind it. TCRdb assigned the V and J calls; the authors' analysis was not used. The sample profile shows roughly 100,000 distinct CDR3 sequences; roughly 16% of them were found once. The biggest ten clones account for approximately 39% of the sample.

The sample taken for sequencing was PBMCs or a T cell subset sorted from them (not recorded which). Recombination linked TRBV2 to TRBJ1-2; 7 bases in the junction line up with TRBD1. This clonotype was sampled from a man aged 18 to 29 who had mild COVID-19 (a few samples of this study predate the infection). The sample titles of this study are shuffled in the database, so cell type and time point are left out; the donor was told from shared clones. The sequenced DNA is TGTGCCAGCAGTGGTAGCAGGGACAGAATCTCCTATGGCTACACCTTC. It translates to CASSGSRDRISYGYTF.